These 23 T cell receptor beta chains came from one sample sequenced in a study of T cells in Graves' hyperthyroidism and ophthalmopathy. Amplification of TCR beta CDR3 regions used RNA as the template. During a first-round RT-PCR of the TCR CDR3, the HTBI primer set was used. TCRdb processed the multiplex PCR reads anew with MiXCR; each CDR3 protein has one entry. The table shows roughly 280,000 distinct CDR3 sequences, with 22% occurring only once. Material for sequencing was blood. Source of these receptors: a man aged 30-40 years with Graves' ophthalmopathy.

Ten or more counts support this clonotype. This rearrangement joins TRBV7-8 to TRBJ2-7, with D maybe TRBD1 (5 bases). V lost 1 base to trimming and J lost 0 bases, with 10 bases between them. The CDR3 covers 15 residues. CDR1 is SGHVS and CDR2 is FQNEAQ in the germline V gene. The CDR3 bases are TGTGCCAGCAGCTTAGAGGGGTACCCCTCCTACGAGCAGTACTTC. Translated: CASSLEGYPSYEQYF.

The gene calls are TRBV29-1 and TRBJ2-2; 7 bases are a match to TRBD1. The CDR3 totals 14 residues. Germline V CDR1 and CDR2: SQVTM, ANQGSEA. Unmatched junction bases numbered 9, after V lost 7 bases and J lost 4 bases. The CDR3 sequence: CSASGQVPTGELFF. DNA for the CDR3: TGCAGCGCCTCCGGACAGGTCCCCACCGGGGAGCTGTTTTTT.

This clonotype was counted ten times or more. The CDR3 is CASSELGQGRYEQYF. Written as DNA, the CDR3 is TGTGCCAGCAGTGAACTAGGACAGGGGCGGTACGAGCAGTACTTC. The V call is TRBV2, the J call TRBJ2-7; 9 bases agree with TRBD1. The CDR3 has 15 amino acids. CDR1 and CDR2 from the germline V gene are SNHLY and FYNNEI. The V segment lost 2 bases and the J segment 4 bases; nucleotides outside the gene matches: 6. Together with reference TRBV2 and TRBJ2-7, the CDR3 gives the full variable domain: EPEVTQTPSHQVTQMGQEVILRCVPISNHLYFYWYRQILGQKVEFLVSFYNNEISEKSEIFDDQFSVERPDGSNFTLKIRSTKLEDSAMYFCASSELGQGRYEQYFGPGTRLTVT.

This clonotype was seen a few times. V usage is TRBV13 and J usage is TRBJ2-7; D is unresolved. Germline CDR1 reads PRHDT; CDR2 reads FYEKMQ (reference sequence). The V and J ends lost 0 bases and 7 bases respectively, with 7 bases between them. The CDR3 sequence is 12 residues long. The CDR3 DNA is TGTGCCAGCAGCTTAGGAGGGCGTGAGCAGTACTTC. Residues: CASSLGGREQYF.

A word on this clonotype: A junction end diverges from the germline sequence, so it may reflect a read error. The chain uses TRBV28 and TRBJ2-2, with a tentative D call TRBD2 (6 bases). CDR1 is MDHEN and CDR2 is SYDVKM in the germline V gene. This CDR3 comprises 18 residues. The CDR3 coding sequence is TGTGTCAGCAGTTTAACGGGGATCTCATCCCGGGGGACCGGGGAGCTGTTTTTT. Translated, it gives CVSSLTGISSRGTGELFF.

The chain employs TRBV3-1 and TRBJ2-7, with D perhaps matching TRBD1 (5 bases). Germline V CDR1 and CDR2: LGHDT, YNNKEL (reference sequence). This CDR3 comprises 14 residues. The V end was cut by 3 bases, the J end by 2 bases, with 11 bases between. CDR3 sequence reads: CASSQQGGTYEQYF. CDR3 nucleotide sequence: TGTGCCAGCAGCCAGCAGGGTGGGACCTACGAGCAGTACTTC.

This clonotype turned up a few times. CDR3 nucleotide sequence: TGTGCCAGCAGCTTTACTAGCGGGAGGGAAAACGAGCAGTACTTC. Its translation is CASSFTSGRENEQYF. This chain links TRBV5-4 with TRBJ2-7, with 13 bases aligning to TRBD2. The germline CDR1 and CDR2 sequences are SGHNT and YYREEE (reference sequence). The junction had 4 bases not matched to a gene; V was cut back by 2 bases and J by 5 bases. The CDR3 length is 15 residues.

In this sample, this clonotype turned up a few times. V is TRBV9 and J is TRBJ2-1; tentatively, D is TRBD2 (6 bases). Germline assignment: CDR1 SGDLS and CDR2 YYNGEE. The germline V and J ends were trimmed by 4 bases and 3 bases, with 17 bases remaining between them. The CDR3 has 16 residues. This CDR3 is CASSPISSGLYNEQFF. The DNA of the CDR3 is TGTGCCAGCAGCCCAATCTCATCGGGACTCTACAATGAGCAGTTCTTC. Drawing the rest from reference TRBV9 and TRBJ2-1, the complete variable domain is DSGVTQTPKHLITATGQRVTLRCSPRSGDLSVYWYQQSLDQGLQFLIQYYNGEERAKGNILERFSAQQFPDLHSELNLSSLELGDSALYFCASSPISSGLYNEQFFGPGTRLTVL.

This clonotype showed up many times. This chain uses TRBV3-1 with TRBJ2-1; D is unclear. Trimming removed 5 bases from V and 8 bases from J, with 7 bases in between. CDR3 length equals 11 residues. The germline V gene encodes CDR1 LGHDT and CDR2 YNNKEL (reference sequence). The CDR3 DNA reads TGTGCCAGCAGCGTAACTTATGAGCAGTTCTTC. Translating it yields CASSVTYEQFF.

The chain combines TRBV5-1 with TRBJ2-4, with D perhaps TRBD1 (6 bases). Germline loops: CDR1 SGHRS, CDR2 YFSETQ. The ends were cut back, 3 bases at V and 0 bases at J, with 13 bases in the middle. The CDR3 runs 16 residues. The CDR3 DNA reads TGCGCCAGCAGCTATGGCGACAGGCTAGCCAAAAACATTCAGTACTTC. It specifies CASSYGDRLAKNIQYF.

This clonotype was seen only a few times. This chain joins TRBV4-2 and TRBJ2-7, with 9 bases aligning to TRBD1. J lost 7 bases, V lost 3 bases, and 19 bases had no gene match. This CDR3 region has 18 residues. From germline, CDR1 is LGHNA and CDR2 YNFKEQ. CDR3 sequence: CASSQDGTGPRGLREQYF. For the CDR3, the DNA is TGTGCCAGCAGCCAGGACGGGACAGGGCCTAGAGGACTACGGGAGCAGTACTTC.

This clonotype has ten or more counts. The chain carries TRBV11-1 and TRBJ1-1, with D hard to call. Germline V lookup: CDR1 SGHAT, CDR2 FQDESV (reference sequence). V was cut by 5 bases and J by 11 bases, with 21 bases left in between. The CDR3 runs 14 residues. Here the CDR3 reads CASSHRGSAPWAFF. CDR3 nucleotide sequence: TGTGCCAGCAGCCACCGCGGAAGTGCACCCTGGGCTTTCTTT.

The CDR3 nucleotides read TGTGCTAGTGGTTCGATAAGACAGGGGGCAAATGAGCAGTTCTTC. Encoded protein: CASGSIRQGANEQFF. The rearrangement links TRBV12-5 to TRBJ2-1, with 10 bases matching TRBD1. With V trimmed by 4 bases and J by 7 bases, 7 bases remained unmatched. The germline V gene has CDR1 LGHNT and CDR2 FRNRAP. The CDR3 covers 15 residues.

This clonotype was detected many times. The rearrangement joins TRBV11-2 to TRBJ1-2; unclear D gene. Germline loops: CDR1 SGHAT, CDR2 FQNNGV. V was trimmed by 5 bases and J by 7 bases, leaving 8 bases between them. The CDR3 spans 11 residues. The CDR3 DNA reads TGTGCCAGCAGCCCAACCTTTGGCTACACCTTC. Amino acids: CASSPTFGYTF.

The rearrangement uses TRBV12-3 or TRBV12-4 and TRBJ1-5; D is perhaps TRBD1 (5 bases). Deletions cut 10 bases from V and 0 bases from J, with 10 bases between. CDR3 length: 13 amino acids. The CDR3 coding sequence is TGTGCCACCAACAGGAATAGCAATCAGCCCCAGCATTTT. Protein product: CATNRNSNQPQHF.

This clonotype showed up just a few times. The chain recombines TRBV12-3 or TRBV12-4 with TRBJ1-4; TRBD1 matches at 7 bases. J lost 6 bases, V lost 4 bases, and 8 bases had no gene match. The CDR3 contains 15 residues. The CDR3 loop reads CASSSLQGTDEKLFF. In nucleotides, the CDR3 is TGTGCCAGCAGTTCGTTACAGGGGACGGATGAAAAACTGTTTTTT.

This clonotype was observed a few times. V gene TRBV14 combines with J gene TRBJ2-7; D remains ambiguous. CDR3 length equals 15 residues. Trimming took 3 bases from V and 3 from J, leaving 15 bases between them. CDR1 and CDR2 from the germline V gene are SGHDN and FVKESK. CDR3 in DNA: TGTGCCAGCAGCCAGTTTGTAACAGCGTTCTACGAGCAGTACTTC. It is translated as CASSQFVTAFYEQYF.

This clonotype occurred a few times. J is TRBJ2-7 and V is TRBV29-1, with TRBD1 identical over 9 bases. Germline V lookup: CDR1 SQVTM, CDR2 ANQGSEA. This CDR3 contains 14 residues. The trim removed 7 bases at V and 4 bases at J, leaving 11 bases unmatched. The CDR3 DNA follows: TGCAGCGGAGCTAAGACAGGGGGGTCTTACGAGCAGTACTTC. This encodes CSGAKTGGSYEQYF.

The genes are TRBV6-6 and TRBJ2-7; TRBD1 agrees at 9 bases. The CDR3 sequence is 16 residues long. The germline V gene encodes CDR1 MNHNY and CDR2 SVGAGI (reference sequence). V lost 2 bases and J lost 2; bases outside the gene matches: 7. For the CDR3, the DNA is TGTGCCAGCAGTTACAGCCGGGACAGGGTTCCCTACGAGCAGTACTTC. This codes for CASSYSRDRVPYEQYF.

J is TRBJ2-3 and V is TRBV27; the D gene is possibly TRBD1 (7 bases). Trimming pared 6 bases from V and 6 bases from J, leaving 19 bases between. CDR3 length: 15 amino acids. Germline loops: CDR1 MNHEY, CDR2 SMNVEV (reference sequence). The CDR3 bases are TGTGCCAGCAGATTCGACAGGGACTTGATGGATACGCAGTATTTT. This codes for CASRFDRDLMDTQYF.

On this clonotype itself: A read error may be the cause here, since a much bigger clone is one base away. The chain employs TRBV5-6 and TRBJ2-7; the D is unclear. The J call may be faulty, since TRBJ2-1 better matches the DNA end. From germline, CDR1 is SGHDT and CDR2 YYEEEE. This CDR3 is 15 amino acids long. As DNA, the CDR3 is TGTGCCAGCAGCTTGCTCAGCCCTGACTCCTACGAGCAGTTCTTC. Translation gives CASSLLSPDSYEQFF.

The chain couples TRBV7-9 to TRBJ2-2, with 11 bases fitting TRBD2. Germline CDR1 is SEHNR and CDR2 is FQNEAQ (reference sequence). V trimming: 5 bases; J trimming: 4 bases; junction bases outside the gene matches: 6. The CDR3 is 16 amino acids. The CDR3 DNA follows: TGTGCCAGCAGCCAAACTAGCGGGAGTCGCACCGGGGAGCTGTTTTTT. This encodes CASSQTSGSRTGELFF.

The rearrangement links TRBV5-6 to TRBJ2-1; D may be TRBD1 or TRBD2 (5 bases each). The V gene's germline CDR1 is SGHDT and CDR2 YYEEEE. The ends were cut back, 0 bases at V and 9 bases at J, with 16 bases in the middle. The CDR3 runs 15 residues. CDR3 residues: CASSLGGPGNREQFF. The CDR3 nucleotides are TGTGCCAGCAGCTTGGGAGGGCCAGGGAATCGTGAGCAGTTCTTC.